These 29 T cell receptor beta chains were all obtained from the same sample, sequenced in a study of blood T cells in healthy people across ages. A second PCR of 7 to 11 cycles used a sample-barcoded 5' primer and a J-beta primer mix. TCRdb analysed the 5' RACE reads with MiXCR anew, one entry per CDR3 protein. The sample includes approximately 810,000 distinct CDR3 sequences, about 37% of them seen just once. Specimen: blood. The receptors originated from a man aged 18 to 35 in good health.

This clonotype occurred a few times. The V and J genes are TRBV7-3 and TRBJ1-2; D uncertain. With 1 base removed from V and 4 bases from J, the gap between germline ends came to 13 bases. The CDR3 extends over 15 amino acids. CDR1 and CDR2 (germline): SGHTA, FQGTGA. As DNA, the CDR3 is TGTGCCAGCAGCTTAAACGGGAAAAGAATCTATGGCTACACCTTC. The encoded protein is CASSLNGKRIYGYTF. The complete variable domain, with remaining parts taken from reference TRBV7-3 and TRBJ1-2, reads GAGVSQTPSNKVTEKGKYVELRCDPISGHTALYWYRQSLGQGPEFLIYFQGTGAADDSGLPNDRFFAVRPEGSVSTLKIQRTERGDSAVYLCASSLNGKRIYGYTFGSGTRLTVV.

J is TRBJ1-4 and V is TRBV12-3 or TRBV12-4; D is undetermined. CDR3 length: 12 amino acids. The ends were cut back, 6 bases at V and 7 bases at J, with 9 bases in the middle. CDR3 coding DNA: TGTGCCAGCAGCCAGAGGGTTGAAAAACTGTTTTTT. It specifies CASSQRVEKLFF.

This clonotype appeared a few times. This chain joins TRBV30 and TRBJ1-5; D perhaps matches TRBD1 (5 bases). This CDR3 comprises 13 residues. Trimming left V 3 bases short and J 9 bases short, with 15 bases between. Germline V gives CDR1 GTSNPN, CDR2 SVGIG (reference sequence). The CDR3 DNA is TGTGCCTGGAGCTCCGGAGGGGAACCGCCCCAGCATTTT. It is translated as CAWSSGGEPPQHF.

This clonotype has a count of ten or more. The rearrangement links TRBV10-3 to TRBJ1-2, with TRBD1 matching 7 bases. V gave up 8 bases and J gave up 10 bases; unmatched junction bases: 19. The CDR3 has 15 amino acids. From germline, CDR1 is ENHRY and CDR2 SYGVKD. The CDR3 DNA reads as TGTGCCATCTCACGCTCGGACAGGCAAGGGGAGGACTACACCTTC. Protein product: CAISRSDRQGEDYTF.

V usage is TRBV6-2 or TRBV6-3 and J usage is TRBJ1-1, with D unclear. This CDR3 has 13 residues. V was clipped by 6 bases and J by 4 bases, with 12 bases between them. Germline assignment: CDR1 MNHEY and CDR2 SVGEGT. The CDR3 DNA is TGTGCCAGCAGGCATTCCCGGACCACTGAAGCTTTCTTT. Protein: CASRHSRTTEAFF.

Concerning this clonotype: Mismatch with germline at one junction end may stem from a read error. The chain carries TRBV2 and TRBJ1-2, with 10 bases lining up with TRBD1. This CDR3 is built from 16 residues. From germline, CDR1 is SNHLY and CDR2 FYNNEI. The CDR3: CASSDPRTGGLYGHTF. The CDR3 DNA reads as TGTGCCAGCAGTGACCCCAGGACAGGGGGTCTCTATGGCCACACCTTC. Full variable domain (remainder filled in from reference TRBV2 and TRBJ1-2): EPEVTQTPSHQVTQMGQEVILRCVPISNHLYFYWYRQILGQKVEFLVSFYNNEISEKSEIFDDQFSVERPDGSNFTLKIRSTKLEDSAMYFCASSDPRTGGLYGHTFGSGTRLTVV.

The rearrangement links TRBV12-3 or TRBV12-4 to TRBJ2-1, with TRBD2 matching over 12 bases. This CDR3 spans 16 amino acids. The ends lost 6 bases at V and 7 bases at J; junction bases unmatched: 10. The CDR3 loop is CASSPVDGTSGNEQFF. CDR3 coding DNA: TGTGCCAGCAGCCCAGTCGACGGGACTAGCGGGAATGAGCAGTTCTTC.

V usage is TRBV7-9 and J usage is TRBJ2-3, with D possibly TRBD1 on 5 matching bases. With 1 base removed from V and 9 bases from J, the gap between germline ends came to 11 bases. The CDR3 contains 13 residues. CDR1 SEHNR and CDR2 FQNEAQ come from the germline V gene (reference sequence). The CDR3 spells CASSLGYGATQYF. The CDR3 DNA reads TGTGCCAGCAGCTTAGGGTATGGGGCGACGCAGTATTTT.

The J gene is TRBJ1-5, the V gene TRBV28; no definite D call. CDR3 length equals 14 residues. In germline, CDR1 is MDHEN, CDR2 SYDVKM. The CDR3 here is CACVPAGGHQPQHF. The CDR3 DNA reads TGTGCTTGCGTTCCGGCAGGCGGTCATCAGCCCCAGCATTTT.

This clonotype was recorded a few times. The chain joins TRBV13 to TRBJ2-1; possibly TRBD2 for D (6 bases). The J call may be faulty, since TRBJ2-7 better matches the DNA end. The CDR3 covers 15 residues. Per germline, CDR1 PRHDT and CDR2 FYEKMQ (reference sequence). The CDR3 DNA reads TGTGCCAGCAGCCGGGGACTCCCTATCTACAATGAGCAGTACTTC. Translated, it gives CASSRGLPIYNEQYF.

This clonotype has a handful of counts. The chain has TRBV21-1 and TRBJ2-2; TRBD1 is taken as the D call from the table, unchecked against the DNA. TRBV21-1 is a pseudogene segment. The CDR3 extends over 19 amino acids. CDR3 bases: TGTGCCAGCAGCATAGACCTTACCTTGACAGGGGAGGGCACCGGGGAGCTGTTTTTT. This codes for CASSIDLTLTGEGTGELFF.

This clonotype came up a few times. The genes are TRBV7-6 and TRBJ2-4; maybe TRBD2 (6 bases). V was clipped by 5 bases and J by 8 bases, with 7 bases between them. The germline V gene has CDR1 SGHVS and CDR2 FNYEAQ. The CDR3 runs 11 residues. The CDR3 is CASSPGDIQYF. The CDR3 region has the DNA TGTGCCAGCAGCCCGGGAGACATTCAGTACTTC.

The rearrangement uses TRBV5-1 and TRBJ2-7; 9 nucleotides line up with TRBD2. CDR3 length: 14 amino acids. Germline CDR1 reads SGHRS; CDR2 reads YFSETQ. V lost 5 bases to trimming and J lost 3 bases; unmatched junction nucleotides: 6. CDR3: CASRQLAGSYEQYF. CDR3 sequence (DNA): TGCGCCAGCAGACAGCTAGCGGGGAGCTACGAGCAGTACTTC. Variable domain in full (rest from reference TRBV5-1 and TRBJ2-7): KAGVTQTPRYLIKTRGQQVTLSCSPISGHRSVSWYQQTPGQGLQFLFEYFSETQRNKGNFPGRFSGRQFSNSRSEMNVSTLELGDSALYLCASRQLAGSYEQYFGPGTRLTVT.

On this clonotype itself: Since a much larger clone is just one base distant, this may be a read error. The chain joins TRBV7-2 to TRBJ2-1; no reliable D call. Trimming left V 1 base short and J 10 bases short, with 17 bases between. The germline V gene encodes CDR1 SGHTA and CDR2 FQGNSA. This CDR3 region has 15 residues. CDR3 amino acids: CASSLESSFNYEQFF. In nucleotides, the CDR3 is TGTGCCAGCAGCTTAGAGAGCAGTTTCAACTACGAGCAGTTCTTC. The full variable domain, completed using reference TRBV7-2 and TRBJ2-1, is GAGVSQSPSNKVTEKGKDVELRCDPISGHTALYWYRQSLGQGLEFLIYFQGNSAPDKSGLPSDRFSAERTGGSVSTLTIQRTQQEDSAVYLCASSLESSFNYEQFFGPGTRLTVL.

In this sample, this clonotype turned up many times. The chain joins TRBV4-2 to TRBJ1-2, with TRBD1 as a possible D gene (5 bases). The CDR3 covers 14 residues. V dropped 0 bases and J dropped 4 bases, with 9 bases sitting between them. CDR1 and CDR2 from the germline V gene are LGHNA and YNFKEQ. Here the CDR3 reads CASSQDPGVYGYTF. The DNA for the CDR3 is TGTGCCAGCAGCCAAGATCCGGGGGTCTATGGCTACACCTTC.

J is TRBJ2-7 and V is TRBV12-3 or TRBV12-4; D is ambiguous. The CDR3 contains 13 residues. The germline V and J ends were trimmed by 7 bases and 0 bases, with 10 bases remaining between them. CDR3 protein: CASTTHGSYEQYF. The CDR3 region has the DNA TGTGCCAGCACTACTCACGGCTCCTACGAGCAGTACTTC.

This clonotype was observed a handful of times. V usage is TRBV15 and J usage is TRBJ2-7; D may be TRBD2 (5 bases). Germline assignment: CDR1 LNHNV and CDR2 YYDKDF (reference sequence). The ends were cut back, 0 bases at V and 3 bases at J, with 18 bases in the middle. The CDR3 has 17 amino acids. The CDR3 loop reads CATSRDRGSTSYYEQYF. The CDR3 DNA reads as TGTGCCACCAGCAGAGATCGAGGGTCCACCTCCTACTACGAGCAGTACTTC.

This rearrangement joins TRBV20-1 to TRBJ1-1; 7 bases align to TRBD1. With V trimmed by 6 bases and J by 8 bases, 6 bases remained unmatched. This CDR3 spans 11 amino acids. The germline gives CDR1 DFQATT, CDR2 SNEGSKA (reference sequence). In nucleotides, the CDR3 is TGCAGTGCAACGGAGGACAGGGAAGCTTTCTTT. Amino acid sequence: CSATEDREAFF.

This chain joins TRBV29-1 and TRBJ2-5; possibly TRBD1 for D (5 bases). The CDR3 has 14 residues. CDR1 SQVTM and CDR2 ANQGSEA come from the germline V gene. Trimming shortened V by 1 base and J by 11 bases, and 20 bases separated the two germline ends. CDR3 DNA sequence: TGCAGCGTTGAAGTCTGGAGCCAGGGCAATGAGCAGTACTTC. Encoded protein: CSVEVWSQGNEQYF.

The chain has TRBV30 and TRBJ1-2; D unclear. V lost 8 bases and J 4 bases, leaving 20 bases between the germline ends. The CDR3 is 14 residues long. CDR1 and CDR2 (germline): GTSNPN, SVGIG (reference sequence). CDR3 nucleotides: TGTGCCCGGTTCCTCGGGTTTGGTGGCTATGGCTACACCTTC. Encoded protein: CARFLGFGGYGYTF.

This chain links TRBV20-1 with TRBJ1-1, with unresolved D. Germline CDR1 is DFQATT and CDR2 is SNEGSKA (reference sequence). The CDR3 contains 12 residues. V was pared by 5 bases and J by 2 bases, with 9 bases between. In nucleotides, the CDR3 is TGCAGTGCTGCGACACCCAACACTGAAGCTTTCTTT. This codes for CSAATPNTEAFF.

The chain is built from TRBV7-9 and TRBJ1-2, with 7 bases fitting TRBD1. The CDR3 covers 14 residues. Unmatched junction bases numbered 4, after V lost 1 base and J lost 5 bases. Germline values: CDR1 SEHNR, CDR2 FQNEAQ (reference sequence). CDR3 loop: CASSLERGLYGYTF. The DNA of the CDR3 is TGTGCCAGCAGCTTAGAGAGGGGGCTATATGGCTACACCTTC.

V is TRBV6-5 and J is TRBJ2-3; weak D call: TRBD2 (5 bases). V was pared by 5 bases and J by 1 base, with 16 bases between. There are 16 residues in the CDR3. Germline V gene sequence: CDR1 MNHEY, CDR2 SVGAGI. The CDR3: CASSRGSGIRTDTQYF. In DNA form, the CDR3 reads TGTGCCAGCAGTAGAGGCTCCGGGATCCGCACAGATACGCAGTATTTT.

The rearrangement links TRBV29-1 to TRBJ2-1, with D possibly matching TRBD2 (6 bases). CDR1 and CDR2 (germline): SQVTM, ANQGSEA. The CDR3 runs to 11 residues. V was pared by 7 bases and J by 8 bases, with 12 bases between. The CDR3 nucleotides read TGCAGCGGCCTTAGGAGGGATGAGCAGTTCTTC. Protein product: CSGLRRDEQFF.

This chain connects TRBV12-3 or TRBV12-4 to TRBJ2-6; no firm D call. This CDR3 comprises 17 residues. V lost 4 bases, J lost 0 bases, and 13 bases lay in between. This CDR3 reads CASSSPRRVSGANVLTF. The CDR3 DNA sequence: TGTGCCAGCAGTTCCCCCCGCCGGGTCTCTGGGGCCAACGTCCTGACTTTC.

This chain uses TRBV4-2 with TRBJ2-3; TRBD2 matches at 10 bases. This CDR3 contains 17 residues. The V and J ends lost 5 bases and 10 bases, in that order; junction bases with no gene match: 18. Germline assignment: CDR1 LGHNA and CDR2 YNFKEQ. This chain's CDR3 is CASSTGEIGLAEGSQYF. The CDR3 DNA reads as TGTGCCAGCAGCACAGGCGAGATTGGACTAGCGGAAGGATCGCAGTATTTT.

The chain recombines TRBV11-2 with TRBJ1-1; TRBD1 matches 7 bases. Germline V gives CDR1 SGHAT, CDR2 FQNNGV. This CDR3 region has 14 residues. The V gene end was trimmed by 5 bases and the J gene end by 3 bases; junction bases not matched to a gene: 6. The CDR3: CASSRGTVDTEAFF. Here the CDR3 DNA reads TGTGCCAGCAGCCGAGGGACAGTGGACACTGAAGCTTTCTTT.

This clonotype was found a few times. The V call is TRBV4-3, the J call TRBJ2-1, with no clear D. The CDR3 length is 14 residues. Trimming left V 0 bases short and J 12 bases short, with 15 bases between. In germline, CDR1 is LGHNA, CDR2 YSLEER. Written as DNA, the CDR3 is TGCGCCAGCAGCCAAGAGTTTATCCCCAGTGGGCAGTTCTTC. Translated, it gives CASSQEFIPSGQFF.

This clonotype was detected only a few times. The rearrangement uses TRBV20-1 and TRBJ1-6; TRBD1 is a possible D gene (6 bases). This CDR3 is built from 13 residues. Germline CDR1 and CDR2: DFQATT and SNEGSKA (reference sequence). V lost 6 bases and J lost 6, with 12 bases in between. CDR3 sequence (DNA): TGCAGTGCCATGGACAGAAGTAATTCACCCCTCCACTTT. Amino acids: CSAMDRSNSPLHF.